The 5 T cell receptor beta chains presented below share a single source sample, sequenced in a study of somatic mutations in cytotoxic T cells in rheumatoid arthritis. The method was immunoSEQ multiplex PCR; TCRdb's version includes in-frame clones alone and lacks a portion of them. The sample carries about 16,000 clones, approximately 82% recorded once. Sequenced: CD8+ T cells sorted from blood. Receptors were obtained from a woman aged 50 to 60 with rheumatoid arthritis.

This clone has a single count. The chain is built from TRBV7-2 and TRBJ1-1; D may be TRBD1 (5 bases). Trimming pared 1 base from V and 5 bases from J, leaving 14 bases between. Germline CDR1 is SGHTA and CDR2 is FQGNSA. This CDR3 has 15 residues. The CDR3 DNA is TGTGCCAGCAGCTTAGGGGCGGGGGGGTATACTGAAGCTTTCTTT. It specifies CASSLGAGGYTEAFF. Based on the CDR3 plus reference TRBV7-2 and TRBJ1-1, the full variable domain is GAGVSQSPSNKVTEKGKDVELRCDPISGHTALYWYRQSLGQGLEFLIYFQGNSAPDKSGLPSDRFSAERTGGSVSTLTIQRTQQEDSAVYLCASSLGAGGYTEAFFGQGTRLTVV.

This clone was seen a handful of times. This sequence joins TRBV7-9 and TRBJ2-1; D is possibly TRBD2 (6 bases). Germline CDR1 is SEHNR and CDR2 is FQNEAQ (reference sequence). The CDR3 totals 15 residues. Trimming cost V 5 bases and J 7 bases, with 18 bases left between them. The CDR3 reads CASSPRDWLMNEQFF. CDR3 nucleotide sequence: TGTGCCAGCAGCCCACGGGACTGGTTGATGAATGAGCAGTTCTTC.

The rearrangement joins TRBV28 to TRBJ2-7; D possibly corresponds to TRBD1 (6 bases). The germline V and J ends were trimmed by 2 bases and 1 base, with 12 bases remaining between them. The germline gives CDR1 MDHEN, CDR2 SYDVKM. The CDR3 runs to 15 residues. CDR3 sequence reads: CASSLISGTSYEQYF. CDR3 nucleotides: TGTGCCAGCAGTTTAATATCGGGGACATCCTACGAGCAGTACTTC.

The rearrangement links TRBV4-1 to TRBJ1-1; D ambiguous. Deletions cut 4 bases from V and 2 bases from J, with 14 bases between. CDR1 MGHRA and CDR2 YSYEKL come from the germline V gene. There are 15 residues in the CDR3. The DNA of the CDR3 is TGCGCCAGCAGCCCAGCGTCAGAAGTTAACACTGAAGCTTTCTTT. This encodes CASSPASEVNTEAFF.

V usage is TRBV5-6 and J usage is TRBJ2-3; 8 bases line up with TRBD1. Germline CDR1 SGHDT, CDR2 YYEEEE. V dropped 1 base and J dropped 1; count of bases not matched to a gene: 5. The CDR3 runs 16 residues. The CDR3 bases are TGTGCCAGCAGCTTGTTGGCCAGGGGGCGCACAGATACGCAGTATTTT. It specifies CASSLLARGRTDTQYF.